These 18 T cell receptor beta chains came from one sample sequenced in a study of T cells in localized non-small cell lung cancer. The repertoire was sequenced with immunoSEQ multiplex PCR; TCRdb's copy has only in-frame clones and lacks some. Found here are 40,000 to 65,000 clones, approximately 80% of them singletons; the top ten hold roughly 15%. The specimen comprised peripheral blood mononuclear cells, sampled before any cancer treatment. The receptors were sampled from a man between 40 and 75 years old with stage III lung adenocarcinoma.

The J gene is TRBJ2-2, the V gene TRBV13, with D unresolved. The CDR3 spans 14 residues. V was clipped by 0 bases and J by 1 base, with 3 bases between them. Germline assignment: CDR1 PRHDT and CDR2 FYEKMQ (reference sequence). CDR3 sequence reads: CASSLGRNTGELFF. The CDR3 DNA follows: TGTGCCAGCAGCTTAGGCCGGAACACCGGGGAGCTGTTTTTT.

CDR3 coding DNA: TGTGCCAGCTCACCACCGGCGAGGAATCAGCCCCAGCATTTT. Its protein is CASSPPARNQPQHF. The gene calls are TRBV18 and TRBJ1-5; unclear D gene. Deletions cut 0 bases from V and 4 bases from J, with 7 bases between. The CDR3 spans 14 residues. Germline assignment: CDR1 KGHSH and CDR2 LQKENI.

The chain uses TRBV5-6 and TRBJ1-2; 9 positions match TRBD1. The V gene end was trimmed by 0 bases and the J gene end by 7 bases; junction bases not matched to a gene: 4. The V gene's germline CDR1 is SGHDT and CDR2 YYEEEE. This CDR3 has 14 amino acids. The CDR3 sequence: CASSLGTGDGGYTF. The CDR3 DNA follows: TGTGCCAGCAGCTTGGGGACAGGGGACGGTGGCTACACCTTC.

V and J are TRBV25-1 and TRBJ2-5, with unresolved D. There are 14 residues in the CDR3. CDR1 is MGHDK, CDR2 SYGVNS, per germline. Trimming shortened V by 1 base and J by 2 bases, and 8 bases separated the two germline ends. The CDR3 DNA follows: TGTGCCAGCAGTGAATCTGGGTCGCAAGAGACCCAGTACTTC. The encoded protein is CASSESGSQETQYF.

The chain combines TRBV11-2 with TRBJ2-1; D might be TRBD2 (6 bases). V dropped 4 bases and J dropped 9 bases, with 19 bases sitting between them. CDR1 and CDR2 (germline): SGHAT, FQNNGV. CDR3 length: 15 residues. Written as DNA, the CDR3 is TGTGCCAGCAGCTCCTCTTATGGGAGGCGTCGTGAGCAGTTCTTC. This gives the protein CASSSSYGRRREQFF.

This clone has only one observation. The chain employs TRBV18 and TRBJ2-1; D remains unclear. The V gene lost 5 bases and the J gene lost 0 bases, with 17 bases spanning the gap. Germline loops: CDR1 KGHSH, CDR2 LQKENI. The CDR3 loop spans 17 amino acids. Here the CDR3 DNA reads TGTGCCAGCTCAGGAAATTCAAAGTTGAGCTCCTACAATGAGCAGTTCTTC. The encoded protein is CASSGNSKLSSYNEQFF.

Concerning this clone: The junction differs from germline at one of its ends, possibly a read error. The chain couples TRBV27 to TRBJ2-3; D not resolved. CDR1 and CDR2 (germline): MNHEY, SMNVEV (reference sequence). The CDR3 is 12 amino acids. The chain's CDR3 is CASSFSRDTQYF. The CDR3 DNA reads as TGTGCCAGCAGTTTCAGCAGAGATACGCAGTATTTT.

The chain is built from TRBV5-4 and TRBJ2-7, with 9 bases that match TRBD1. Unmatched junction bases numbered 11, after V lost 4 bases and J lost 6 bases. The CDR3 extends over 15 amino acids. The V gene's germline CDR1 is SGHNT and CDR2 YYREEE (reference sequence). The CDR3 protein is CASSAAGQGLVEQYF. In DNA, the CDR3 is TGTGCCAGCAGCGCGGCGGGACAGGGATTAGTCGAGCAGTACTTC. Complete variable domain (other parts from reference TRBV5-4 and TRBJ2-7): ETGVTQSPTHLIKTRGQQVTLRCSSQSGHNTVSWYQQALGQGPQFIFQYYREEENGRGNFPPRFSGLQFPNYSSELNVNALELDDSALYLCASSAAGQGLVEQYFGPGTRLTVT.

V and J are TRBV28 and TRBJ2-7; 11 nucleotides line up with TRBD1. In germline, CDR1 is MDHEN, CDR2 SYDVKM. The CDR3 extends over 16 amino acids. Losses at the gene ends were 6 bases for V and 9 bases for J; bases not matched to a gene: 16. The CDR3: CASSGLGQGALGSQYF. CDR3 coding DNA: TGTGCCAGCAGCGGTCTAGGACAGGGGGCGCTTGGCTCGCAGTACTTC.

The J gene is TRBJ1-4, the V gene TRBV2; D possibly corresponds to TRBD1 (5 bases). Germline values: CDR1 SNHLY, CDR2 FYNNEI. V gave up 3 bases and J gave up 7 bases, with 12 bases separating them. The CDR3 length is 14 residues. This chain's CDR3 is CASSDPTEGEKLFF. CDR3 sequence (DNA): TGTGCCAGCAGTGATCCGACAGAGGGTGAAAAACTGTTTTTT.

The chain links TRBV5-6 to TRBJ1-2, with 8 positions matching TRBD1. This CDR3 has 15 residues. V shed 0 bases and J 4 bases; nucleotides not matched to a gene: 5. Germline assignment: CDR1 SGHDT and CDR2 YYEEEE. The DNA for the CDR3 is TGTGCCAGCAGCTTGGGCCGACAGGGGCGCTATGGCTACACCTTC. This gives the protein CASSLGRQGRYGYTF.

The chain carries TRBV6-1 and TRBJ1-1; D uncertain. V lost 3 bases to trimming and J lost 6 bases, with 14 bases between them. The CDR3 totals 14 residues. From germline, CDR1 is MNHNS and CDR2 SASEGT. CDR3 region: CASSEGGGSSEAFF. The CDR3 DNA follows: TGTGCCAGCAGTGAGGGCGGCGGGAGCTCTGAAGCTTTCTTT.

This clone appeared a single time. The chain is built from TRBV19 and TRBJ1-2; possibly TRBD1 for D (6 bases). Germline V gene data show CDR1 as LNHDA and CDR2 as SQIVND (reference sequence). The V and J ends lost 6 bases and 6 bases respectively, with 11 bases between them. The CDR3 length is 12 residues. CDR3 loop: CASRGTRHGYTF. The CDR3 DNA is TGTGCCAGTAGGGGGACACGCCATGGCTACACCTTC.

The V gene is TRBV7-9, the J gene TRBJ2-1; 11 nucleotides agree with TRBD2. The CDR3 has 19 residues. J lost 0 bases, V lost 4 bases, and 11 bases had no gene match. Germline V lookup: CDR1 SEHNR, CDR2 FQNEAQ (reference sequence). The CDR3 sequence: CASSWGRTSGPLSYNEQFF. The CDR3 DNA is TGTGCCAGCAGCTGGGGACGGACTAGCGGGCCCCTCTCCTACAATGAGCAGTTCTTC.

The J gene is TRBJ2-7, the V gene TRBV21-1. TRBV21-1 is a recognized pseudogene. This CDR3 region has 18 residues. The CDR3, as DNA: TGTGCCAGCAGCAAATCAGATTGGGCTAGACCTGGACCCTACGAGCAGTACTTC. It encodes CASSKSDWARPGPYEQYF.

The genes are TRBV7-2 and TRBJ2-1; D tentatively fits TRBD1 or TRBD2 (6 bases each). This CDR3 spans 14 amino acids. The ends were cut back, 5 bases at V and 6 bases at J, with 14 bases in the middle. CDR1 SGHTA and CDR2 FQGNSA come from the germline V gene. The CDR3 DNA follows: TGTGCCAGCAGCGGAGGGGGGCCGCTCAATGAGCAGTTCTTC. As protein: CASSGGGPLNEQFF.

J is TRBJ2-3 and V is TRBV7-6, with TRBD2 identical over 7 bases. Looked up from germline, CDR1 is SGHVS and CDR2 is FNYEAQ. CDR3 length: 15 amino acids. V shed 1 base and J 3 bases; nucleotides not matched to a gene: 4. For the CDR3, the DNA is TGTGCCAGCAGCTTAGGCGGGAGAATTACAGATACGCAGTATTTT. Protein: CASSLGGRITDTQYF. The entire variable domain, with the rest obtained from reference TRBV7-6 and TRBJ2-3, is as follows: GAGVSQSPRYKVTKRGQDVALRCDPISGHVSLYWYRQALGQGPEFLTYFNYEAQQDKSGLPNDRFSAERPEGSISTLTIQRTEQRDSAMYRCASSLGGRITDTQYFGPGTRLTVL.

V usage is TRBV12-2 and J usage is TRBJ1-1. TRBV12-2 is flagged as a pseudogene. The CDR3 is 15 residues long. The CDR3 nucleotides read TGTGCAAGTCGCTTCTCCGGGACCCGGAACACTGAAGCTTTCTTT. Encoded protein: CASRFSGTRNTEAFF.